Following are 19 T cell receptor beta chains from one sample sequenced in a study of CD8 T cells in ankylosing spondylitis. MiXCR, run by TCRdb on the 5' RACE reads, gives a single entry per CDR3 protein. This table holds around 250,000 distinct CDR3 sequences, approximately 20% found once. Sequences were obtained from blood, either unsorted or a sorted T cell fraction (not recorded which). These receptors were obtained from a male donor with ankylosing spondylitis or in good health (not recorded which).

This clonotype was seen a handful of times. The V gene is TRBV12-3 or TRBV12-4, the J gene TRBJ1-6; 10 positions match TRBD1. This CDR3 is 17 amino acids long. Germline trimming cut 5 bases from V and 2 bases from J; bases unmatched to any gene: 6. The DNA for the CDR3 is TGTGCCAGCAGTCTAAAAGACAGGGGGCCCTATAATTCACCCCTCCACTTT. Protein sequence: CASSLKDRGPYNSPLHF.

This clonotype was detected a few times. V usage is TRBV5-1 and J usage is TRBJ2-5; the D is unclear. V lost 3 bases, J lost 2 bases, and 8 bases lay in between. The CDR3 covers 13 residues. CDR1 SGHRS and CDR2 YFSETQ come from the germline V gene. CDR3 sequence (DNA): TGCGCCAGCAGCTCCTACTTACAAGAGACCCAGTACTTC. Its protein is CASSSYLQETQYF.

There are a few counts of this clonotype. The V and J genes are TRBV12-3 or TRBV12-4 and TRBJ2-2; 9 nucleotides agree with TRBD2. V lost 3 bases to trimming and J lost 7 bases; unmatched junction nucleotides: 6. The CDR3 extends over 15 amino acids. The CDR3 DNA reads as TGTGCCAGCAGTTTTGTTTTGCGGGAGGGCGGGGAGCTGTTTTTT. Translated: CASSFVLREGGELFF.

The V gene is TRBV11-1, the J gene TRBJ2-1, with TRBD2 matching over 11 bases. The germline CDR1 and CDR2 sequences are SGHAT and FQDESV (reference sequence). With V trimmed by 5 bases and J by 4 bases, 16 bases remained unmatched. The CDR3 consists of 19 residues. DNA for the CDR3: TGTGCCAGCAGCGCCTTAGGGGCGAGGGGGACTAGCGGATACAATGAGCAGTTCTTC. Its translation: CASSALGARGTSGYNEQFF.

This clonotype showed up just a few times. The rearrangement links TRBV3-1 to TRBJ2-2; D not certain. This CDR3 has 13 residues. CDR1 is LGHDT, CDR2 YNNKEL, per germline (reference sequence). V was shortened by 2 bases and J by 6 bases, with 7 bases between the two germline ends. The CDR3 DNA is TGTGCCAGCAGCCAAATTTATGCCGGGGAGCTGTTTTTT. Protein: CASSQIYAGELFF.

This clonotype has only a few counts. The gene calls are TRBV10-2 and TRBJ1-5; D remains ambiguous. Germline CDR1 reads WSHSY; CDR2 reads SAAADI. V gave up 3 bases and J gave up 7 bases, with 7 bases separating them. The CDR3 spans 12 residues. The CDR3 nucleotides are TGCGCCAGCAGTGAATTTGGGCAGCCCCAGCATTTT. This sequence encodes CASSEFGQPQHF.

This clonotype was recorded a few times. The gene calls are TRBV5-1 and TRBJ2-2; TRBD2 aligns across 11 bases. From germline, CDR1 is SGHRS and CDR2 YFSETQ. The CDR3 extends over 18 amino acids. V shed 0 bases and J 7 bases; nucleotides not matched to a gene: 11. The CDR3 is CASSLAFVTSGTDGELFF. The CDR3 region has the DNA TGCGCCAGCAGCTTGGCTTTTGTGACTAGCGGGACCGACGGGGAGCTGTTTTTT.

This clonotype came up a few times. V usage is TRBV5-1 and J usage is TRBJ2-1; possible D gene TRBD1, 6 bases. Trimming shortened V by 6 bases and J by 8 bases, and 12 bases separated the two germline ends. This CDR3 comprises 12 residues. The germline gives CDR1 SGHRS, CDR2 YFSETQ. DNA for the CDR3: TGCGCCAGCACTACAGGGTCCCATGAGCAGTTCTTC. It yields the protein CASTTGSHEQFF.

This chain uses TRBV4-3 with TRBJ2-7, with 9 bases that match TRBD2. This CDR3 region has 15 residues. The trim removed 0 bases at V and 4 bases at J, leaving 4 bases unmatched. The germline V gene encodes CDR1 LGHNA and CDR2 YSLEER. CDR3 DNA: TGCGCCAGCAGCCAAGATAGAGGACTAGCGTACGAGCAGTACTTC. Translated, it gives CASSQDRGLAYEQYF.

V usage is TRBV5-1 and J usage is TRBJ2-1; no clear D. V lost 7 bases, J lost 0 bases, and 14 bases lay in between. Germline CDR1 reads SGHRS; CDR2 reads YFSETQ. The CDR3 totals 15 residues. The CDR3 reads CASGEKGSSYNEQFF. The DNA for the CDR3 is TGCGCCAGCGGTGAAAAGGGCTCCTCCTACAATGAGCAGTTCTTC.

CDR3: CAIRRGTTNTGELFF. The CDR3 DNA reads as TGTGCCATCCGCAGGGGAACTACGAACACCGGGGAGCTGTTTTTT. The chain combines TRBV10-3 with TRBJ2-2; D is possibly TRBD1 (6 bases). This CDR3 is built from 15 residues. The V and J ends lost 8 bases and 0 bases respectively, with 13 bases between them. Germline CDR1 reads ENHRY; CDR2 reads SYGVKD.

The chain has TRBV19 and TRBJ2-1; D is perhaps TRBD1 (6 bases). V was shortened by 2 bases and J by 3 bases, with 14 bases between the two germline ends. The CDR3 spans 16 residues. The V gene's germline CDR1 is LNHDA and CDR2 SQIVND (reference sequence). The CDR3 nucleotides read TGTGCCAGTAGTATATCCGTTCAGGGGCGCTACAATGAGCAGTTCTTC. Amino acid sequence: CASSISVQGRYNEQFF.

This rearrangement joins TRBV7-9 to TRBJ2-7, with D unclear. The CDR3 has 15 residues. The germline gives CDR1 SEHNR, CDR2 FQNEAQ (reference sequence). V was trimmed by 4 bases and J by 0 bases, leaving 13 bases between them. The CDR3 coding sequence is TGTGCCAGCAGCTCAGGCGGCAGTAGCTCCTACGAGCAGTACTTC. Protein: CASSSGGSSSYEQYF.

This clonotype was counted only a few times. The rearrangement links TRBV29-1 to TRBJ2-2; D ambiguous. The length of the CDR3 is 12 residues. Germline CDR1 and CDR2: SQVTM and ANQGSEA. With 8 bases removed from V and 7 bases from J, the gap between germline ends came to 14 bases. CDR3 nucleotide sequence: TGCAGCCCGATACGGTTCTTCGGGGAGCTGTTTTTT. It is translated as CSPIRFFGELFF.

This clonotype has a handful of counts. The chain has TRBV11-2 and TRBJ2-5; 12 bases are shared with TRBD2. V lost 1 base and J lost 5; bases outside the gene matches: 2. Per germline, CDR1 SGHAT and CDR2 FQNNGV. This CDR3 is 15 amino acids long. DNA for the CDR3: TGTGCCAGCAGCTTAGTACTAGCGGGAGGTGAGACCCAGTACTTC. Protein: CASSLVLAGGETQYF.

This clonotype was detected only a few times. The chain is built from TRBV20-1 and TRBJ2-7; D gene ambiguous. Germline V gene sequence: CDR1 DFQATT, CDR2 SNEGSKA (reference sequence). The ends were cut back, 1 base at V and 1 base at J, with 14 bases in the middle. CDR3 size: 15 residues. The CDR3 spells CSARGSDGPSYEQYF. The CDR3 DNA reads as TGCAGTGCTAGAGGTTCTGACGGGCCATCCTACGAGCAGTACTTC.

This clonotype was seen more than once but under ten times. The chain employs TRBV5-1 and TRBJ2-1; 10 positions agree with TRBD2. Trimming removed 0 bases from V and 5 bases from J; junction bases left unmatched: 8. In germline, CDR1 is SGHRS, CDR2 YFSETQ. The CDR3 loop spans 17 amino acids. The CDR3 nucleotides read TGCGCCAGCAGCTTGGTGGCCACGGGACTAGCGAACAATGAGCAGTTCTTC. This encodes CASSLVATGLANNEQFF.

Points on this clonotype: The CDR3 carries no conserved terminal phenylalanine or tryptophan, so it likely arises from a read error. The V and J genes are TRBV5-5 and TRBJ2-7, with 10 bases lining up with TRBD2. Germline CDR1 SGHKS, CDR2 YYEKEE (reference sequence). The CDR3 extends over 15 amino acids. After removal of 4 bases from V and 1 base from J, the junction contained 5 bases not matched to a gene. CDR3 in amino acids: CASSITSGTSYEQYL. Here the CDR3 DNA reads TGTGCCAGCAGCATAACTAGCGGGACGTCCTACGAGCAGTACTTG.

In DNA, the CDR3 is TGCAGCGTTGAGGGGACAGGGAAGGGCGAGCAGTACTTC. It encodes CSVEGTGKGEQYF. The V and J genes are TRBV29-1 and TRBJ2-7; 9 bases line up with TRBD1. The CDR3 runs to 13 residues. The V and J ends lost 3 bases and 6 bases, in that order; junction bases with no gene match: 6. CDR1 SQVTM and CDR2 ANQGSEA come from the germline V gene.